This T cell receptor (beta chain) was captured in a study of blood T cell repertoires in COVID-19. The wider study: What the recovered Cohort 3 donors had was two negative PCRs, clearance, or symptom resolution.

As handled by the study authors: Quantification of nucleated cells was approximated via reference gene primer amplification. The table came from immunoSEQ multiplex PCR; TCRdb's copy has only in-frame clones and leaves some out. V, J and clone size derive from that table, while D and trimming were established from the DNA sequence. The sample shows under 300,000 clones, around 90% of them seen only once. The CDR3 is 15 amino acids. Per germline, CDR1 SGHAT and CDR2 FQNNGV. Trimming cost V 5 bases and J 6 bases; bases outside gene matches: 13. The chain couples TRBV11-2 to TRBJ2-7, with 7 positions matching TRBD1. Sequences were obtained from PBMCs or T cells enriched from blood (not recorded which). The origin of this receptor is a woman aged 55-70 years in a cohort exposed to, infected with or recovered from COVID-19 (not recorded which). The CDR3 DNA sequence: TGTGCCAGCAGCCCCCGGGACAGCCGGGGTTCCGAGCAGTACTTC. Amino acid sequence: CASSPRDSRGSEQYF.